This T cell receptor (beta chain) came from a study of type 1 regulatory T cells. The wider study: T-allo10 is an in vitro-generated, Tr1-enriched CD4 T cell product specific for alloantigen.

Notes on this clonotype: Antigen unknown.

TCRdb recomputed calls from the reads with MiXCR, one row per CDR3 protein. Among approximately 72,000 distinct CDR3 sequences listed, 55% to 80% were seen once. The graft donor-derived T-allo10 cells reportedly recognize host alloantigens, are anergic, and suppress alloantigen-specifically. The trim removed 0 bases at V and 8 bases at J, leaving 8 bases unmatched. The CDR3 is made up of 17 amino acids. CDR1 is LNHNV and CDR2 is YYDKDF in the germline V gene (reference sequence). The sample comprised cultured T cells, either the whole culture or a sorted T cell fraction (not recorded which). Subset noted: Tr1-enriched cell product generated in vitro against host alloantigens. The chain recombines TRBV15 with TRBJ2-1; 12 nucleotides agree with TRBD2. This receptor was taken from a human donor in good health. CDR3 bases: TGTGCCACCAGCAGAGAGCCTAGCGGGAGGGCCGGGGATGAGCAGTTCTTC. Its protein product is CATSREPSGRAGDEQFF. Full variable domain (remainder filled in from reference TRBV15 and TRBJ2-1): DAMVIQNPRYQVTQFGKPVTLSCSQTLNHNVMYWYQQKSSQAPKLLFHYYDKDFNNEADTPDNFQSRRPNTSFCFLDIRSPGLGDTAMYLCATSREPSGRAGDEQFFGPGTRLTVL.